One and the same sample provided the 3 T cell receptor beta chains below, sequenced in a study of control samples from healthy donors and cancer patients. Only in-frame clones appear in the TCRdb table, and some are missing; sequencing was by immunoSEQ multiplex PCR. The sample includes under 90,000 clones, almost 95% seen only once; the top ten take 5.5% to 6.5%. Sequencing input: blood. These TCRs come from an older woman in good health.

The chain couples TRBV5-5 to TRBJ2-5; TRBD2 agrees at 8 bases. The V and J ends lost 4 bases and 3 bases, in that order; junction bases with no gene match: 17. This CDR3 comprises 18 residues. Looked up from germline, CDR1 is SGHKS and CDR2 is YYEKEE (reference sequence). CDR3 nucleotide sequence: TGTGCCAGCAGCCGAAAAATCCAACTAGCGGAGAGAAAAGAGACCCAGTACTTC. Its translation: CASSRKIQLAERKETQYF.

The J gene is TRBJ1-2, the V gene TRBV5-8; D gene unclear. CDR1 and CDR2 (germline): SGHTS, YDEGEE. The CDR3 runs 13 residues. V dropped 1 base and J dropped 7 bases, with 11 bases sitting between them. The chain's CDR3 is CASSLIQRSGYTF. The CDR3 DNA follows: TGTGCCAGCAGCTTGATTCAGCGATCTGGCTACACCTTC.

The chain carries TRBV28 and TRBJ2-7; D may be TRBD1 or TRBD2 (6 bases each). The CDR3 runs 14 residues. Trimming took off 8 bases at V and 8 bases at J, with 22 bases between the two ends. Germline V lookup: CDR1 MDHEN, CDR2 SYDVKM. This chain's CDR3 is CASGGGTTTMKQYF. DNA for the CDR3: TGTGCCAGCGGAGGCGGGACAACCACTATGAAGCAGTACTTC.